This T cell receptor beta chain was captured by sequencing in a study of cytomegalovirus exposure and HLA in healthy donors. Study-level results: Beyond CMV serostatus, there was no information to go on about immune exposure. An analysis was carried out later, and it reportedly showed fewer N-insertions in an Asian-associated ancestry cluster than the roughly 700-donor mean.

This PCR relied on a set of 60 Vbeta primers and 13 Jbeta primers. The repertoire was sequenced with immunoSEQ multiplex PCR; TCRdb's copy has only in-frame clones and lacks some. The top ten hold 2.7% of the sample, which has 200,000 to 250,000 clones, approximately 85% seen once. Germline values: CDR1 SGHVS, CDR2 FNYEAQ. CDR3 size: 13 residues. V shed 5 bases, J shed 9 bases, and the junction held 8 bases outside the gene matches. This clone has a single count. Its target is unknown. The sequenced sample consisted of PBMCs. This receptor was taken from a woman between 35 and 50 years old in good health and CMV-seronegative. The chain recombines TRBV7-6 with TRBJ2-7, with 9 positions matching TRBD1. This CDR3 reads CASSPDRGVRQYF. CDR3 bases: TGTGCCAGCAGCCCCGACAGGGGGGTTCGGCAGTACTTC. Full variable domain (outside the CDR3, taken from reference TRBV7-6 and TRBJ2-7): GAGVSQSPRYKVTKRGQDVALRCDPISGHVSLYWYRQALGQGPEFLTYFNYEAQQDKSGLPNDRFSAERPEGSISTLTIQRTEQRDSAMYRCASSPDRGVRQYFGPGTRLTVT.